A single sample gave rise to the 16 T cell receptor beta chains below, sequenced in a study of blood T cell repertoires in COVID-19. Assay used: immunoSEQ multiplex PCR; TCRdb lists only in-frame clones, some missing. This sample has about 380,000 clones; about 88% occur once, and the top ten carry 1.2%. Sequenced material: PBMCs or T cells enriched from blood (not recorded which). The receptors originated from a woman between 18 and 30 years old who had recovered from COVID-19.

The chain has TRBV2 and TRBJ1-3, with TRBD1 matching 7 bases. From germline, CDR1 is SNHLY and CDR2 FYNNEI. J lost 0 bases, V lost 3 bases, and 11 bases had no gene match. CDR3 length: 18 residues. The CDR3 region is CASSEQKDDRVSGNTIYF. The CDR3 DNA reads TGTGCCAGCAGTGAGCAGAAGGACGACAGGGTCTCTGGAAACACCATATATTTT.

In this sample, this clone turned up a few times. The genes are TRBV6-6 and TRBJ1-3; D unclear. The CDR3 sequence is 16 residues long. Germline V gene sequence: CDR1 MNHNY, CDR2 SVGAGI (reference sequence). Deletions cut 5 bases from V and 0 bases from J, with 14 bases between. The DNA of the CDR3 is TGTGCCAGCAGTCAGCCGGGGTCGAGCTCTGGAAACACCATATATTTT. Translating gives CASSQPGSSSGNTIYF.

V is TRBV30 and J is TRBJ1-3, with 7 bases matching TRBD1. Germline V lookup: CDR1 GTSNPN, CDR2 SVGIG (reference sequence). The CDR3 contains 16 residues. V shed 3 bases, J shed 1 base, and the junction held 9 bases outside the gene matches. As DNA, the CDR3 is TGTGCCTGGAGCAGGGGGAGATTCTTATCTGGAAACACCATATATTTT. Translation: CAWSRGRFLSGNTIYF.

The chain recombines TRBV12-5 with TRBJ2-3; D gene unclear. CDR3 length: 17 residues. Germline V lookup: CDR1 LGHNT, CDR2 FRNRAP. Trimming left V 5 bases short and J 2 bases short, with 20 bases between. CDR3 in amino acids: CASGPQRGSILTDTQYF. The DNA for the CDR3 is TGTGCTAGTGGTCCCCAGAGAGGTTCAATTCTCACAGATACGCAGTATTTT. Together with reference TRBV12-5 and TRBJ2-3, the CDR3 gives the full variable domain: DARVTQTPRHKVTEMGQEVTMRCQPILGHNTVFWYRQTMMQGLELLAYFRNRAPLDDSGMPKDRFSAEMPDATLATLKIQPSEPRDSAVYFCASGPQRGSILTDTQYFGPGTRLTVL.

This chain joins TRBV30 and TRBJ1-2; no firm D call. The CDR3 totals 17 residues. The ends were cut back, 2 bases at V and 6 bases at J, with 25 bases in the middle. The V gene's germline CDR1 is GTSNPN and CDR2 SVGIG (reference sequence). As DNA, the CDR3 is TGTGCCTGGAGTCGGGTCGCCCGGGAGATCCTGTTAAATGGCTACACCTTC. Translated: CAWSRVAREILLNGYTF.

The CDR3 sequence is CASSLPGQKNYGYTF. The CDR3 coding sequence is TGTGCCAGTAGTTTACCGGGACAAAAGAACTATGGCTACACCTTC. The V and J genes are TRBV19 and TRBJ1-2; D is perhaps TRBD1 (6 bases). This CDR3 spans 15 amino acids. Trimming took off 5 bases at V and 2 bases at J, with 15 bases between the two ends. Germline V CDR1 and CDR2: LNHDA, SQIVND (reference sequence).

The chain's CDR3 is CASSPLSFMNTEAFF. The CDR3 nucleotides are TGCGCCAGCAGCCCCCTTAGCTTCATGAACACTGAAGCTTTCTTT. This sequence joins TRBV5-1 and TRBJ1-1; D remains unclear. Germline CDR1 and CDR2: SGHRS and YFSETQ. V was clipped by 4 bases and J by 0 bases, with 13 bases between them. The CDR3 sequence is 15 residues long.

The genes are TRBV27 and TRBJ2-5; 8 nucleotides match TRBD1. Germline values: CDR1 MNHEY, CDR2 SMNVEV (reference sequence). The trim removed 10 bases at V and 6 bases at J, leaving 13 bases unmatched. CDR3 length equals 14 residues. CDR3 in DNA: TGTGCCACCAGGACAGGGTTTGGTGAGAAGACCCAGTACTTC. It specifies CATRTGFGEKTQYF.

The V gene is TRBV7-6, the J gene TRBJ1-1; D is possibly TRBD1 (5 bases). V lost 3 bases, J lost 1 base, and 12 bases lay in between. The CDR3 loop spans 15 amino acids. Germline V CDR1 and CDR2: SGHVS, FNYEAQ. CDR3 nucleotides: TGTGCCAGCAGCTTGGATAACAGGCGGAACACTGAAGCTTTCTTT. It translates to CASSLDNRRNTEAFF.

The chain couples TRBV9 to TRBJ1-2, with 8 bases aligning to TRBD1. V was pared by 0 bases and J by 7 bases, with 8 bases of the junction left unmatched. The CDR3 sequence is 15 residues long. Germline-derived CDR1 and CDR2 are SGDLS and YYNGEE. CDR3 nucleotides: TGTGCCAGCAGCGTAGCTCCGGGACAGGAAGGTGGCTACACCTTC. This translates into CASSVAPGQEGGYTF.

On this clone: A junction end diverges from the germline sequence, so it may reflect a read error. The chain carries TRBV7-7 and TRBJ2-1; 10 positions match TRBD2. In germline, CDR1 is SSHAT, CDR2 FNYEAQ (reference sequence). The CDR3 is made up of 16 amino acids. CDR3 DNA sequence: TGTGCTAGCAGCCTTAGCGGGGGGACACCCTACAATGAGCAGTTCTTC. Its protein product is CASSLSGGTPYNEQFF. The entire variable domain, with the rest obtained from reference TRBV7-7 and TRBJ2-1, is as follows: GAGVSQSPRYKVTKRGQDVTLRCDPISSHATLYWYQQALGQGPEFLTYFNYEAQPDKSGLPSDRFSAERPEGSISTLTIQRTEQRDSAMYRCASSLSGGTPYNEQFFGPGTRLTVL.

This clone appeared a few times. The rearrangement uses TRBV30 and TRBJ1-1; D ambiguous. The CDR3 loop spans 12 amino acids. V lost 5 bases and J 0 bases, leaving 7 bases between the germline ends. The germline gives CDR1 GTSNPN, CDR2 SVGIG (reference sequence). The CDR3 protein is CAWGFMNTEAFF. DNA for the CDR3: TGTGCCTGGGGTTTCATGAACACTGAAGCTTTCTTT.

CDR3 residues: CASAAESTDTQYF. CDR3 coding DNA: TGTGCCAGCGCGGCGGAAAGCACAGATACGCAGTATTTT. The chain combines TRBV2 with TRBJ2-3; D remains unclear. Looked up from germline, CDR1 is SNHLY and CDR2 is FYNNEI. V was trimmed by 8 bases and J by 0 bases, leaving 9 bases between them. This CDR3 comprises 13 residues.

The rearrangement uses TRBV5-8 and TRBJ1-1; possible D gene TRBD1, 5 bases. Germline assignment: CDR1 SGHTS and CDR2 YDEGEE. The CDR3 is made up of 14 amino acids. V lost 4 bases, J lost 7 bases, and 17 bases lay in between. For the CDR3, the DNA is TGTGCCAGCAGCCTCCCGCCCCCCACAGGTGAAGCTTTCTTT. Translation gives CASSLPPPTGEAFF.

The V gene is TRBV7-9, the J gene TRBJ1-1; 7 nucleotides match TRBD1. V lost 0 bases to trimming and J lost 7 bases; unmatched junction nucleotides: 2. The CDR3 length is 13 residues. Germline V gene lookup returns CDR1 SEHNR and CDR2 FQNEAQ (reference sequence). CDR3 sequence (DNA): TGTGCCAGCAGCTTAGCAGGGGGCTTTGAAGCTTTCTTT. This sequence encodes CASSLAGGFEAFF.

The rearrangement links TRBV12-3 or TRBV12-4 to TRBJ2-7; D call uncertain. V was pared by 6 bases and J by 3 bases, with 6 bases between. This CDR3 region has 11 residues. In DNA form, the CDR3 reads TGTGCCAGCAGCCACAACTACGAGCAGTACTTC. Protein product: CASSHNYEQYF.